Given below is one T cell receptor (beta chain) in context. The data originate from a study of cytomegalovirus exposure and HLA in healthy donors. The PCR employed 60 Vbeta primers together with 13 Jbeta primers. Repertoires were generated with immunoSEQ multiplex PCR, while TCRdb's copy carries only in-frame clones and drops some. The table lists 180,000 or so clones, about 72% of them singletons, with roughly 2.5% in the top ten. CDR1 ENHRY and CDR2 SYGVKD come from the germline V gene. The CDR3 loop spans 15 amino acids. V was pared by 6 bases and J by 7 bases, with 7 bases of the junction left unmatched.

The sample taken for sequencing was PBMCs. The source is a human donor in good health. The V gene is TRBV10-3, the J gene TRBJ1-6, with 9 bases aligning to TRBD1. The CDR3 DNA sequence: TGTGCCATCAGCCCAGGGGACAGGGTAAATTCACCCCTCCACTTT. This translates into CAISPGDRVNSPLHF.